Following are 11 T cell receptor beta chains from one sample sequenced in a study of CD4 and CD8 cells across lung adenocarcinoma regions. TCRdb analysed the PCR reads with MiXCR anew, one entry per CDR3 protein. The sample yields tens of thousands of distinct CDR3 sequences, less than 65% seen once. Sequenced: CD8+ T cells from the center of a lung tumor. The receptors were gathered from a female donor with lung adenocarcinoma. The CD4 and CD8 labels of this study may be unreliable.

The rearrangement links TRBV27 to TRBJ2-1, with 9 bases matching TRBD1. CDR1 and CDR2 from the germline V gene are MNHEY and SMNVEV (reference sequence). The CDR3 runs to 14 residues. V dropped 4 bases and J dropped 10; count of bases not matched to a gene: 8. DNA of the CDR3: TGTGCCAGCAGTTCTCGGACAGGGGTATTGGAGCAGTTCTTC. This translates into CASSSRTGVLEQFF.

This chain connects TRBV6-5 to TRBJ1-2; 7 bases map to TRBD1. Germline CDR1 reads MNHEY; CDR2 reads SVGAGI. Trimming cost V 0 bases and J 4 bases; bases outside gene matches: 5. The CDR3 covers 15 residues. The CDR3 here is CASSYSFTGAYGYTF. As DNA, the CDR3 is TGTGCCAGCAGTTACTCGTTTACAGGGGCCTATGGCTACACCTTC.

This chain's CDR3 is CASGGLDADTQYF. The CDR3 bases are TGTGCCAGCGGAGGGTTAGACGCAGATACGCAGTATTTT. The chain has TRBV6-1 and TRBJ2-3; D possibly corresponds to TRBD2 (6 bases). The V end lost 8 bases, the J end lost 4 bases, and 13 bases lay between the germline ends. This CDR3 spans 13 amino acids. Germline-derived CDR1 and CDR2 are MNHNS and SASEGT.

This clonotype was counted a few times. The chain uses TRBV7-8 and TRBJ2-1, with D perhaps TRBD2 (7 bases). CDR1 SGHVS and CDR2 FQNEAQ come from the germline V gene. The CDR3 is 16 residues long. Trimming took off 3 bases at V and 8 bases at J, with 20 bases between the two ends. The DNA of the CDR3 is TGTGCCAGCAGCTTGGGAGTGGGGGGGGGGCAGGATGAGCAGTTCTTC. Protein sequence: CASSLGVGGGQDEQFF.

By sample share, this clonotype is medium-sized. The chain has TRBV7-2 and TRBJ2-1; TRBD2 agrees at 7 bases. CDR3 length: 14 amino acids. Per germline, CDR1 SGHTA and CDR2 FQGNSA. With V trimmed by 6 bases and J by 6 bases, 8 bases remained unmatched. The CDR3 nucleotides read TGTGCCAGCAGACCTACCGGGACTACCAATGAGCAGTTCTTC. Translated: CASRPTGTTNEQFF.

CDR3 nucleotides: TGTGCCAGCAGTGATCCCAGGACATATAGCAATCAGCCCCAGCATTTT. Translated, it gives CASSDPRTYSNQPQHF. This sequence joins TRBV6-1 and TRBJ1-5; weak D call: TRBD1 (5 bases). Looked up from germline, CDR1 is MNHNS and CDR2 is SASEGT. CDR3 length equals 16 residues. The V end lost 3 bases, the J end lost 0 bases, and 12 bases lay between the germline ends.

The V gene is TRBV9, the J gene TRBJ2-3; TRBD1 or TRBD2 may be the D gene (5 bases each). The length of the CDR3 is 13 residues. V was shortened by 3 bases and J by 3 bases, with 8 bases between the two germline ends. Germline CDR1 and CDR2: SGDLS and YYNGEE. The CDR3 DNA follows: TGTGCCAGCAGCGCCGGGGCGACAGATACGCAGTATTTT. It yields the protein CASSAGATDTQYF.

This clonotype appeared once. Germline is not matched at one junction end, which may reflect a read error. The J gene is TRBJ2-6, the V gene TRBV7-2; TRBD1 is a possible D gene (5 bases). The length of the CDR3 is 15 residues. CDR1 is SGHTA and CDR2 is FQGNSA in the germline V gene. The CDR3 sequence: CASSHDSPGANVLTF. The DNA of the CDR3 is TGTGCCAGCAGCCACGACAGTCCTGGGGCCAACGTCCTGACCTTC.

This clonotype was counted a few times. V gene TRBV6-1 combines with J gene TRBJ2-5; D is unclear. Trimming took off 3 bases at V and 2 bases at J, with 13 bases between the two ends. Germline lookup yields CDR1 MNHNS and CDR2 SASEGT. This CDR3 is 15 amino acids long. CDR3 sequence: CASSEYPGLQETQYF. The CDR3 DNA reads TGTGCCAGCAGTGAGTACCCCGGTCTACAAGAGACCCAGTACTTC.

Relative to its sample, this clonotype is medium-sized. The rearrangement links TRBV10-3 to TRBJ1-2; TRBD1 might be the D (6 bases). Trimming took off 6 bases at V and 3 bases at J, with 23 bases between the two ends. Germline loops: CDR1 ENHRY, CDR2 SYGVKD. The CDR3 is made up of 17 amino acids. CDR3 amino acids: CAISDKGGGVGYYGYTF. Here the CDR3 DNA reads TGTGCCATCAGCGACAAAGGAGGGGGAGTAGGATACTATGGCTACACCTTC.

This clonotype has ten or more counts. V is TRBV7-2 and J is TRBJ1-2; D unclear. Trimming took 0 bases from V and 2 from J, leaving 7 bases between them. This CDR3 has 14 amino acids. Germline V gene sequence: CDR1 SGHTA, CDR2 FQGNSA. The DNA of the CDR3 is TGTGCCAGCAGCTTAGCGACGGGAAACTATGGCTACACCTTC. Its protein is CASSLATGNYGYTF. Full variable domain (missing parts from reference TRBV7-2 and TRBJ1-2): GAGVSQSPSNKVTEKGKDVELRCDPISGHTALYWYRQSLGQGLEFLIYFQGNSAPDKSGLPSDRFSAERTGGSVSTLTIQRTQQEDSAVYLCASSLATGNYGYTFGSGTRLTVV.